This T cell receptor (beta chain) originates from a study of T cells in Graves' hyperthyroidism and ophthalmopathy. As to this clonotype: Since a much larger clone is just one base distant, this may be a read error.

There were TCR beta CDR3 regions amplified from RNA transcripts. The HTBI set primed first-round TCR CDR3 RT-PCR. Via MiXCR, TCRdb re-called the multiplex PCR reads, giving one row per CDR3 protein. In the table there are 300,000 to 400,000 distinct CDR3 sequences, around a sixth of which are singletons. This CDR3 comprises 11 residues. Germline V gene lookup returns CDR1 SGHRS and CDR2 YFSETQ. V was cut by 7 bases and J by 7 bases, with 11 bases left in between. The gene calls are TRBV5-1 and TRBJ1-1, with unresolved D. What was sequenced was blood. The source of this sequence is a man aged 18 to 29 with Graves' ophthalmopathy. The CDR3 bases are TGCGCCAGCGGCGAGAGTGGTGAAGCTTTCTTT. Translation gives CASGESGEAFF.